This note documents a single T cell receptor beta chain sequence. Its antigen is as yet unknown. V was pared by 4 bases and J by 7 bases, with 14 bases between. Germline lookup yields CDR1 SGHDN and CDR2 FVKESK. This CDR3 contains 14 residues. The primer mix had 60 Vbeta and 13 Jbeta primers. Profiled with immunoSEQ multiplex PCR; TCRdb holds only in-frame clones, not every one. Of 130,000 to 150,000 clones listed, roughly 79% were seen once; the top ten hold more than 0.95%. The sample originates from a study of cytomegalovirus exposure and HLA in healthy donors. Notes on the study in general: Sequencing had likely introduced a cluster of highly shared sequence variants as an artifact.

Material for sequencing was PBMCs. This receptor was obtained from a young man in good health and CMV-seronegative. This chain joins TRBV14 and TRBJ2-4; perhaps TRBD2 as D (5 bases). DNA for the CDR3: TGTGCCAGCAGCCTTCCGGGGAGAAGGAACATTCAGTACTTC. This encodes CASSLPGRRNIQYF.